A single sample is the source of the 20 T cell receptor beta chains below, sequenced in a study of CXCR3-negative and CXCR3-positive naive CD8 T cells. No antigen is known for these receptors. Researchers prepared the TRB cDNA libraries using 5' RACE with UMI labels. TCRdb re-called the 5' RACE reads, yielding one record per CDR3 amino acid sequence without DNA. The sample totals 140,000 to 150,000 distinct CDR3 sequences. Overall study findings and caveats: Relative to CXCR3-negative naive cells, CXCR3-positive naive cells had more hydrophobic TRB CDR3s.

Sample: naive CXCR3+ CD8+ T cells from blood. Subset specified: CD45RO-CCR7+CD27+CD95- naive CD8+ T cells expressing CXCR3 (TNR3+). These receptors all stem from a human donor in good health. Some clones in this sample may be carry-over from other donors' samples.

The chain uses TRBV3-1 and TRBJ2-1; as DNA is missing, the TRBD1 call by TCRdb cannot be tested. There are 16 residues in the CDR3. Germline CDR1 reads LGHDT; CDR2 reads YNNKEL (reference sequence). CDR3 region: CASSQEEAGGQNEQFF.

This chain joins TRBV20-1 and TRBJ2-1; with no DNA, the TCRdb D assignment of TRBD2 cannot be verified. The CDR3 has 15 amino acids. Germline lookup yields CDR1 DFQATT and CDR2 SNEGSKA (reference sequence). CDR3 region: CSATSSGGTYNEQFF.

The V gene is TRBV7-9, the J gene TRBJ2-7; TCRdb's D call of TRBD1 is untestable without DNA. The CDR3 length is 15 residues. Per the germline V gene, CDR1 is SEHNR and CDR2 is FQNEAQ (reference sequence). The CDR3 here is CASSTGTGAMDEQYF.

The chain carries TRBV5-4 and TRBJ2-1; TCRdb indicates TRBD2, and absent DNA this call remains unverified. The CDR3 runs to 15 residues. In germline, CDR1 is SGHNT, CDR2 YYREEE (reference sequence). The CDR3: CASSPVLALYNEQFF.

This chain links TRBV5-1 with TRBJ2-1; there is no DNA to check the TCRdb D call of TRBD2. The CDR3 sequence is 15 residues long. The V gene's germline CDR1 is SGHRS and CDR2 YFSETQ. CDR3: CASSPESQGDNEQFF.

The V gene is TRBV9, the J gene TRBJ2-1; TCRdb designates TRBD1, a call that cannot be tested without DNA. CDR1 is SGDLS and CDR2 is YYNGEE in the germline V gene. The CDR3 is 16 residues long. The CDR3 region is CASSPRERGSYNEQFF.

J is TRBJ2-7 and V is TRBV6-2 or TRBV6-3; the TRBD2 assignment by TCRdb is unverifiable without DNA. CDR3 length: 13 residues. From germline, CDR1 is MNHEY and CDR2 SVGEGT. This chain's CDR3 is CASSLGLFYEQYF.

The V gene is TRBV5-1, the J gene TRBJ2-5. The germline V gene encodes CDR1 SGHRS and CDR2 YFSETQ. This CDR3 has 13 amino acids. The CDR3 is CASSSDIEETQYF.

The chain carries TRBV9 and TRBJ2-3; lacking DNA, the TRBD2 call made by TCRdb goes unchecked. Germline values: CDR1 SGDLS, CDR2 YYNGEE. CDR3 length equals 15 residues. CDR3 amino acids: CASSDGRTGTDTQYF.

This chain connects TRBV10-1 to TRBJ2-7; TCRdb's assignment of TRBD1 cannot be checked, as there is no DNA. CDR3 length equals 14 residues. CDR1 is WNHNN and CDR2 is SYGVQD in the germline V gene (reference sequence). The CDR3 sequence: CASRDRGPGYEQYF.

V is TRBV29-1 and J is TRBJ2-1. This CDR3 spans 16 amino acids. Germline V gives CDR1 SQVTM, CDR2 ANQGSEA. The CDR3 region is CSVEDYSGGSYNEQFF.

This chain's CDR3 is CASDRGQGKSDEQYF. The J gene is TRBJ2-7, the V gene TRBV28; TCRdb lists TRBD1, though no DNA is available to test this call. CDR1 is MDHEN and CDR2 is SYDVKM in the germline V gene. CDR3 size: 15 residues.

The rearrangement joins TRBV23-1 to TRBJ1-5; TCRdb selects TRBD1, and the lack of DNA leaves this call unchecked. TRBV23-1 is an open reading frame whose function is uncertain. This CDR3 contains 17 residues. The CDR3 is CASSQSGGGLGNQPQHF.

The chain links TRBV6-6 to TRBJ1-2. Germline CDR1 and CDR2: MNHNY and SVGAGI (reference sequence). This CDR3 has 18 amino acids. The CDR3 reads CASSYIYGSQEPNYGYTF.

V is TRBV2 and J is TRBJ2-3. The CDR3 is 16 amino acids. CDR1 is SNHLY, CDR2 FYNNEI, per germline. The CDR3: CASSGEVGLAPDTQYF.

The chain combines TRBV12-3 or TRBV12-4 with TRBJ1-5; the TCRdb call, TRBD1, lacks DNA for checking. The CDR3 contains 13 residues. CDR3 protein: CAGSRGGNQPQHF.

V usage is TRBV5-4 and J usage is TRBJ2-3; no DNA is available, so the TRBD2 call from TCRdb remains unchecked. Germline assignment: CDR1 SGHNT and CDR2 YYREEE (reference sequence). The CDR3 sequence is 17 residues long. The CDR3: CASSSPPTSGGGDTQYF.

This CDR3 reads CASSPGVEQYF. The gene calls are TRBV6-2 or TRBV6-3 and TRBJ2-7; absent DNA, TCRdb's TRBD1 call cannot be checked. The CDR3 loop spans 11 amino acids. Germline V gene sequence: CDR1 MNHEY, CDR2 SVGEGT.

This chain connects TRBV11-3 to TRBJ2-5; checking the TCRdb D call of TRBD2 is not possible without DNA. CDR3 length: 15 amino acids. CDR1 is SGHNT and CDR2 is YENEEA in the germline V gene. The CDR3 is CASSLWGEGQETQYF. Filled out from reference TRBV11-3 and TRBJ2-5, the complete variable domain reads EAGVVQSPRYKIIEKKQPVAFWCNPISGHNTLYWYLQNLGQGPELLIRYENEEAVDDSQLPKDRFSAERLKGVDSTLKIQPAELGDSAVYLCASSLWGEGQETQYFGPGTRLLVL.

V usage is TRBV2 and J usage is TRBJ2-7; lacking DNA, the TRBD2 call made by TCRdb goes unchecked. The CDR3 spans 12 residues. Germline CDR1 SNHLY, CDR2 FYNNEI. The CDR3 loop is CASSDLVYEQYF.